The table lists the clone carrying this TCR beta chain with a count of one. Its target is not known. The ends were cut back, 4 bases at V and 1 base at J, with 20 bases in the middle. The CDR3 is made up of 17 amino acids. Germline loops: CDR1 ENHRY, CDR2 SYGVKD. Each CDR3 protein gets one entry after TCRdb re-called the 5' RACE reads with MiXCR. This sample carries more than 450,000 distinct CDR3 sequences, about a fifth of them seen once, and the ten largest clones take roughly a sixth. The entry originates in a study of T cells after yellow fever vaccination. Study-level background: Those fractions that held only low numbers of cells were prepared using the SMART-Seq v4 Ultra Low Input RNA kit.

Findings and caveats of the study: In post-booster samples, most primary-vaccination clones reappeared (just under 97% CD4, 70% to 90% CD8).

This specimen consisted of PBMCs, obtained less than 25 days after the first yellow fever vaccination. This receptor was obtained from a young man who received the YFV17D yellow fever vaccine. The V and J genes are TRBV10-3 and TRBJ2-7, with D possibly being TRBD1 (5 bases). The CDR3 spells CAISALTGQGGSYEQYF. The CDR3 DNA is TGTGCCATCAGTGCTCTCACAGGTCAGGGTGGTTCCTACGAGCAGTACTTC.